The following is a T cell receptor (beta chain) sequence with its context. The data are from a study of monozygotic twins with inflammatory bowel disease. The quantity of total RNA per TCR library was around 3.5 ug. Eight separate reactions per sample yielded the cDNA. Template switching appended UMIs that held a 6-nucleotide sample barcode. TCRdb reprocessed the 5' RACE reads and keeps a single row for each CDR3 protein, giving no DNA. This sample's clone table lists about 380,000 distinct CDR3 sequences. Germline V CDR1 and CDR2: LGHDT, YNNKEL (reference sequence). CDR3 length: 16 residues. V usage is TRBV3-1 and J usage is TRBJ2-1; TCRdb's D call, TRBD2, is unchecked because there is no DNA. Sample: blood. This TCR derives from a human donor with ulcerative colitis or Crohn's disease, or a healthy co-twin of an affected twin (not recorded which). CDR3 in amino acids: CASSQGGLAGSNEPFF.